This section outlines one T cell receptor beta chain sequence together with its context. Its recognized antigen is unknown. No qualities accompany the bases; no much larger clone lies one base away. The collaborating institutions used their own protocols to collect whole blood in K2EDTA tubes. For TCRbeta analysis, collaborator samples were shipped as frozen whole blood, as isolated PBMCs, or as DNA extracted from either sample type. The data were taken from a study of blood T cell repertoires in COVID-19 (dated by TCRdb to the early 2020s). Regarding the study in general: The collaborator samples originated in the United States, Italy and Spain and spanned the acute and convalescent phases of COVID-19. The material from the prospective study consisted of cDNA or gDNA derived from T cells, B-cell-depleted T cells, or PBMCs. Subjects who had been exposed to COVID-19, were actively infected with it, or had recovered from it provided the deeply sampled blood TCRbeta repertoires that made up the dataset. A freely available public database, intended as a resource for researchers studying the immune response to SARS-CoV-2, is where the repertoires were released. Samples were obtained from the ongoing ImmuneRACE study (first 160 participants) and from 1,254 subjects provided by 6 global collaborators. A de-identified subject ID, COVID-19 status, age in years and sex were almost always included in the sample metadata. HLA class I and class II types, where available, came from metadata supplied by the sample provider rather than from assay-based typing. The study at large found these results: How much clinical and demographic metadata was included differed by source and by participant, and the metadata was provided uncurated.

CDR1 and CDR2 are read off the germline V gene as LGHNA and YSLEER. V sheds 4 bases and J sheds 5 bases, leaving 12 bases between their ends. The CDR3 contains 14 residues, cysteine and phenylalanine counted. This entry keeps only the CDR3 DNA: 42 bases, framed from base 1. The immunoSEQ Assay, a bias-controlled multiplex PCR, was used to amplify TCRbeta CDR3 regions from genomic DNA. The authors' analysis ran thus. Within the assay, amplification of reference gene primers was used to estimate how many nucleated cells each sample contained. To quantify the absolute abundance of each unique TCRbeta CDR3 rearrangement, sequence reads were collapsed and filtered. Productive Simpson clonality was computed per sample as the square root of Simpson's diversity index over productive rearrangements. TCRdb provides this immuneACCESS table in a form limited to in-frame rearrangements. Some clones are lacking; in checked studies, under half of them reflect an unresolved V gene, and why the rest are absent is not known. V, J and clone size were drawn from that table, and D and trimming were deduced from the DNA. The sample table lists roughly 40,000 clones, about nine tenths of them with a count of one. Of the sample, roughly 6.1% falls within the top ten clones.

The source material was peripheral blood. The chain was built from TRBV4-3 and TRBJ2-1, with TRBD2 perhaps the D gene, on 5 matching bases. The sequence came from a human donor in a cohort sampled during active COVID-19. The nucleotide sequence is TGCGCCAGCAGCCCCCAGCGAGGGAACAATGAGCAGTTCTTC. Its translation is CASSPQRGNNEQFF.